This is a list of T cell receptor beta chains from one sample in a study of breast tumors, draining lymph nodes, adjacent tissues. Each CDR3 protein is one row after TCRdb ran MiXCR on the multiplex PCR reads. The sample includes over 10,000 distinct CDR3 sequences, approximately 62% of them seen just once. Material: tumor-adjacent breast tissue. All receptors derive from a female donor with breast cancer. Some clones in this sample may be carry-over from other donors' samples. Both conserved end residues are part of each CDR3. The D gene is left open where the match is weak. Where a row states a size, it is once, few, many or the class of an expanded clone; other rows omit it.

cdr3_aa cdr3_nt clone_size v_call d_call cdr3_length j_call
CASSLKWVASGWAIEQFF TGCGCCAGCAGCTTGAAGTGGGTCGCTAGCGGGTGGGCCATTGAGCAGTTCTTC few TRBV5-1 TRBD2 18 TRBJ2-1
CASKFGPYYEQYF TGTGCCAGCAAATTCGGGCCTTACTACGAGCAGTACTTC once TRBV9 . 13 TRBJ2-7
CASSRRQGTEAFF TGTGCCAGCAGCCGCCGACAGGGCACTGAAGCTTTCTTT few TRBV6-2/TRBV6-3 TRBD1 13 TRBJ1-1
CASTKTGANTDTQYF TGTGCCAGCACCAAGACAGGGGCCAACACAGATACGCAGTATTTT . TRBV11-3 TRBD1 15 TRBJ2-3
CASSYSPTSGRDNEQFF TGTGCCAGCAGTTACTCCCCGACTAGCGGGAGAGACAATGAGCAGTTCTTC many TRBV6-5 TRBD2 17 TRBJ2-1
CSARAWAGPNTIYF TGCAGTGCTAGAGCCTGGGCCGGCCCGAACACCATATATTTT medium-sized TRBV20-1 . 14 TRBJ1-3
CASSLGGQETQYF TGTGCCAGCAGCTTGGGGGGGCAAGAGACCCAGTACTTC few TRBV5-4 . 13 TRBJ2-5
CASSPRLAESPYF TGTGCCAGCAGCCCACGTCTAGCGGAGAGCCCGTACTTC . TRBV6-1 TRBD2 13 TRBJ2-7
CASSERGNSPLHF TGTGCCAGCAGTGAACGTGGAAATTCACCCCTCCACTTT . TRBV2 . 13 TRBJ1-6
CASSWTASTDTQYF TGTGCCAGCAGTTGGACAGCCTCCACAGATACGCAGTATTTT once TRBV2 . 14 TRBJ2-3
CASSGPTGVRTGELFF TGTGCCAGCAGTGGACCGACAGGGGTGAGGACCGGGGAGCTGTTTTTT . TRBV25-1 TRBD1 16 TRBJ2-2
CASGGGLLQYF TGTGCCAGCGGTGGGGGACTGCTGCAGTACTTC . TRBV6-1 . 11 TRBJ2-7
CASSLAGGPYSGELFF TGTGCCAGCAGCCTTGCGGGGGGGCCCTACTCCGGGGAGCTGTTTTTT . TRBV6-5 TRBD2 16 TRBJ2-2
CASSDIKNYGYTF TGCGCCAGCAGTGACATAAAGAACTATGGCTACACCTTC few TRBV4-1 . 13 TRBJ1-2
CASSPGQGAVGKLFF TGTGCCAGCAGTCCGGGACAGGGGGCGGTAGGAAAACTGTTTTTT . TRBV6-5 TRBD1 15 TRBJ1-4
CASSEEAYNSPLHF TGTGCCAGCAGCGAAGAGGCGTATAATTCACCCCTCCACTTT . TRBV9 . 14 TRBJ1-6
CAIMGVESSYNEQFF TGTGCCATCATGGGTGTTGAGAGCTCCTACAATGAGCAGTTCTTC . TRBV10-3 . 15 TRBJ2-1
CASLRQGQGTDTQYF TGTGCCAGCTTAAGACAGGGGCAAGGCACAGATACGCAGTATTTT many TRBV5-6 TRBD1 15 TRBJ2-3
CAISDRARTDTQYF TGTGCCATCAGTGACAGGGCTCGCACAGATACGCAGTATTTT . TRBV10-3 . 14 TRBJ2-3
CASSPDPASDEQYF TGTGCCAGCAGCCCCGACCCTGCGTCCGACGAGCAGTACTTC few TRBV5-6 . 14 TRBJ2-7
CASSPQSGAGNEQFF TGTGCCAGCAGCCCTCAAAGCGGGGCGGGGAATGAGCAGTTCTTC . TRBV7-3 TRBD2 15 TRBJ2-1
CASSRLAGSYNEQFF TGTGCCAGCAGCCGTCTAGCGGGGTCCTACAATGAGCAGTTCTTC many TRBV7-8 TRBD2 15 TRBJ2-1
CASSVDSSYGYTF TGTGCCAGCAGCGTTGACAGCAGTTATGGCTACACCTTC . TRBV7-2 . 13 TRBJ1-2
CASSLLGGQETQYF TGTGCCAGTAGTCTCCTGGGAGGACAAGAGACCCAGTACTTC . TRBV19 . 14 TRBJ2-5
CASSQQVAGEQYF TGTGCCAGCAGCCAGCAGGTGGCGGGGGAGCAGTACTTC medium-sized TRBV14 . 13 TRBJ2-7
CAWSVGGRANTEAFF TGTGCCTGGAGTGTGGGGGGTCGGGCGAACACTGAAGCTTTCTTT . TRBV30 . 15 TRBJ1-1
CASSPILVSYEQYF TGTGCCAGCAGTCCGATCCTAGTATCCTACGAGCAGTACTTC many TRBV27 . 14 TRBJ2-7
CSASGWAGEKLFF TGCAGTGCTAGTGGCTGGGCGGGTGAAAAACTGTTTTTT . TRBV20-1 . 13 TRBJ1-4
CASSPQDSLNQPQHF TGTGCCAGCAGCCCTCAGGACAGCCTTAATCAGCCCCAGCATTTT . TRBV7-8 . 15 TRBJ1-5
CASRPTGVGGNEQFF TGTGCCAGCAGACCGACAGGGGTCGGGGGCAATGAGCAGTTCTTC . TRBV12-3/TRBV12-4 TRBD1 15 TRBJ2-1
CASSPFSGSYGYTF TGTGCCAGCAGCCCATTCTCAGGGTCTTATGGCTACACCTTC . TRBV9 . 14 TRBJ1-2
CASSSTSGRFLGTQYF TGTGCCAGCAGCTCGACTAGCGGGAGATTTCTGGGTACGCAGTATTTT . TRBV7-3 TRBD2 16 TRBJ2-3
CASSPQVNQPQHF TGTGCCAGTAGTCCTCAGGTTAATCAGCCCCAGCATTTT . TRBV19 . 13 TRBJ1-5
CASSDSTGGAGYTF TGTGCCAGCAGCGACTCGACAGGGGGCGCCGGCTACACCTTC . TRBV12-3/TRBV12-4 TRBD1 14 TRBJ1-2
CASSLTGQTEAFF TGTGCCAGCAGCCTGACAGGGCAAACTGAAGCTTTCTTT . TRBV11-2 TRBD1 13 TRBJ1-1
CASSLSGTGELFF TGTGCCAGCAGTTTGAGTGGGACCGGGGAGCTGTTTTTT many TRBV27 . 13 TRBJ2-2
CASGLRPGKGQETQYF TGTGCTAGTGGTTTGAGGCCGGGAAAGGGGCAAGAGACCCAGTACTTC many TRBV12-5 . 16 TRBJ2-5
CATRRDPATNEKLFF TGCGCCACCAGAAGAGATCCCGCAACTAATGAAAAACTGTTTTTT few TRBV10-2 . 15 TRBJ1-4
CASSSSFPVEQYF TGCGCCAGCAGCTCCTCCTTCCCCGTCGAGCAGTACTTC few TRBV5-1 . 13 TRBJ2-7
CASSFQAVTDTQYF TGTGCCAGCAGCTTTCAGGCGGTCACAGATACGCAGTATTTT . TRBV9 . 14 TRBJ2-3
CASSLRTGQYQPQHF TGTGCCAGCAGCTTACGGACTGGACAGTATCAGCCCCAGCATTTT . TRBV11-2 . 15 TRBJ1-5
CTLDKWIEKLFF TGCACCCTGGACAAGTGGATTGAAAAACTGTTTTTT many TRBV29-1 . 12 TRBJ1-4
CSARSGGSQETQYF TGCAGTGCTAGATCGGGGGGAAGCCAAGAGACCCAGTACTTC . TRBV20-1 TRBD2 14 TRBJ2-5